This T cell receptor beta chain was sequenced for a study of cytomegalovirus exposure and HLA in healthy donors. General study findings and limits: There were a few CMV-associated chains whose specificity for CMV antigens was confirmed in vitro.

With respect to this clone: Its cognate antigen is unknown.

The CDR3 sequence is 14 residues long. Germline-derived CDR1 and CDR2 are MNHEY and SMNVEV (reference sequence). Trimming took off 9 bases at V and 5 bases at J, with 20 bases between the two ends. PCR was performed using 60 Vbeta and 13 Jbeta primers. Produced via immunoSEQ multiplex PCR; TCRdb's table is partial and in-frame only. Here the sample spans roughly 160,000 clones, approximately 88% being singletons. This chain uses TRBV27 with TRBJ2-7; D might be TRBD2 (7 bases). The clonotype was recovered from a boy younger than 10 in good health and CMV-seronegative. Sequences were obtained from PBMCs. The DNA for the CDR3 is TGTGCCAGGAGCACAGGACTAGAGGGGGACGAGCAGTACTTC. This translates into CARSTGLEGDEQYF.